This is a list of T cell receptor beta chains from one sample in a study of blood T cell repertoires in COVID-19. The assay was immunoSEQ multiplex PCR, and TCRdb's table has in-frame clones only and misses some. The sample holds over 30,000 clones; around 75% are singletons and the top ten take roughly 14%. Sequencing input: peripheral blood. The origin of the receptors is a man older than 75 with active or convalescent COVID-19. Both conserved end residues are part of each CDR3. The D gene is left open where the match is weak. Clone size is shown for a subset of rows, as once, few, many or a class of expanded clone.

TRBV28,TRBJ1-2,NA,NA,11,TGTGCCAGCAGCATACACCGTGGCTACACCTTC,CASSIHRGYTF
TRBV6-6,TRBJ1-5,NA,NA,16,TGTGCCAGCAGCCCCGGAGTGGGGCTTAGCAATCAGCCCCAGCATTTT,CASSPGVGLSNQPQHF
TRBV28,TRBJ1-2,few,TRBD1,14,TGTGCCAGCAGTCACAGGGGGCGCGGCTATGGCTACACCTTC,CASSHRGRGYGYTF
TRBV29-1,TRBJ1-1,NA,NA,14,TGCAGCGTTGAAGCCCATCGAGAGGACACTGAAGCTTTCTTT,CSVEAHREDTEAFF
TRBV5-1,TRBJ2-5,NA,TRBD1,14,TGCGCCAGCAGCGAGGGACAGGGTTGGGAGACCCAGTACTTC,CASSEGQGWETQYF
TRBV5-6,TRBJ2-1,once,TRBD2,15,TGTGCCAGCAGCTTGGTGTCTAGCGGGAGAGGTGAGCAGTTCTTC,CASSLVSSGRGEQFF
TRBV2,TRBJ1-6,once,NA,14,TGTGCCAGCAGTTTAACAGGGATTAATTCACCCCTCCACTTT,CASSLTGINSPLHF
TRBV5-1,TRBJ2-2,NA,NA,14,TGCGCCAGCAGCTCGGGACTGGAGAATGGGGAGCTGTTTTTT,CASSSGLENGELFF
TRBV28,TRBJ2-7,NA,TRBD1,15,TGTGCCAGCAGAACTGGACAGGCGAGCTCCTACGAGCAGTACTTC,CASRTGQASSYEQYF
TRBV19,TRBJ1-4,NA,TRBD1,17,TGTGCCAGTAGTCCTTGGACAGGGGACGCAACTAATGAAAAACTGTTTTTT,CASSPWTGDATNEKLFF
TRBV7-3,TRBJ2-1,NA,TRBD2,18,TGTGCCAGCAGCTTACAAAGTCTAGCGGGAGTTCCCTCGGGGGAGCAGTTCTTC,CASSLQSLAGVPSGEQFF
TRBV18,TRBJ1-4,NA,TRBD1,19,TGTGCCAGCTCACTTTTATCCTTGGGACAGGTGCTAACTAATGAAAAACTGTTTTTT,CASSLLSLGQVLTNEKLFF
TRBV4-2,TRBJ1-2,few,TRBD1,13,TGTGCCAGCAGCCCGGACAGGGGGCGAGGCTACACCTTC,CASSPDRGRGYTF
TRBV6-6,TRBJ1-1,few,TRBD1,16,TGTGCCAGCAGTAGGGACAGGGGGCGTCCGAACACTGAAGCTTTCTTT,CASSRDRGRPNTEAFF
TRBV7-2,TRBJ1-1,NA,NA,14,TGTGCCAGCAGCTTAGCTGGGGGCGTCACTGAAGCTTTCTTT,CASSLAGGVTEAFF
TRBV7-9,TRBJ1-2,NA,TRBD1,15,TGTGCCAGCAACAAAGGGACAGGGGTCTTCCATGGCTACACCTTC,CASNKGTGVFHGYTF
TRBV24-1,TRBJ1-1,NA,NA,13,TGTGCCACCAGTCAAAACAGGGACACTGAAGCTTTCTTT,CATSQNRDTEAFF
TRBV5-5,TRBJ2-1,once,TRBD1,13,TGTGCCAGCAGCCGGGACAGGTGGAGCGAGCAGTTCTTC,CASSRDRWSEQFF
TRBV11-2,TRBJ1-5,NA,NA,13,TGTGCCAGCAGCAGGGACACCCATCAGCCCCAGCATTTT,CASSRDTHQPQHF
TRBV9,TRBJ2-5,NA,NA,15,TGTGCCAGCAGCGTAGTCGGGGGATGGTCTGGGACCCAGTACTTC,CASSVVGGWSGTQYF
TRBV19,TRBJ2-3,once,TRBD2,18,TGTGCCAGTAGTATGGACGGACTAGCGGGAGTTGGGACAGATACGCAGTATTTT,CASSMDGLAGVGTDTQYF
TRBV6-4,TRBJ2-2,NA,TRBD1,16,TGTGCCAGCAGTCCACGGACAGGGGGGAACACCGGGGAGCTGTTTTTT,CASSPRTGGNTGELFF
TRBV28,TRBJ2-7,NA,TRBD2,15,TGTGCCAGCAGTTCTCCGGGACTAGCAGAATACGAGCAGTACTTC,CASSSPGLAEYEQYF
TRBV3-1/TRBV3-2,TRBJ2-1,few,TRBD2,15,TGTGCCAGCAGCCTCGGACTAGCGGGAGTCAATGAGCAGTTCTTC,CASSLGLAGVNEQFF
TRBV3-1/TRBV3-2,TRBJ2-2,NA,TRBD1,16,TGTGCCAGCAGCCCAGGGACAGGGACCTACACCGGGGAGCTGTTTTTT,CASSPGTGTYTGELFF
TRBV15,TRBJ1-2,NA,NA,15,TGTGCCACCAGCAGAGATCGGACAGCGACCAATGGCTACACCTTC,CATSRDRTATNGYTF
TRBV12-3/TRBV12-4,TRBJ1-3,NA,NA,13,TGTGCCAGCACGCCCTCGGTGCTTGGCACCATATATTTT,CASTPSVLGTIYF
TRBV5-4,TRBJ1-2,NA,NA,13,TGTGCCAGCAGCGAAACCACGCAACGGGGCTACACCTTC,CASSETTQRGYTF
TRBV28,TRBJ1-2,once,TRBD1,14,TGTGCCAGCAGTCCGGGACAGGGTACGGAGGGCTACACCTTC,CASSPGQGTEGYTF
TRBV5-1,TRBJ1-1,few,NA,14,TGCGCCAGCAGCTTGGCAACGGGGAACACTGAAGCTTTCTTT,CASSLATGNTEAFF
TRBV10-1,TRBJ2-3,NA,NA,17,TGCGCCAGCAGTGAGTCTCCCCCGGGAGGGGGCCCAGATACGCAGTATTTT,CASSESPPGGGPDTQYF
TRBV27,TRBJ1-6,NA,NA,12,TGTGCCAGCGGGGCGTATAATTCACCCCTCCACTTT,CASGAYNSPLHF
TRBV5-5,TRBJ1-1,NA,NA,13,TGTGCCAGCAGTGCTATAGTGAACACTGAAGCTTTCTTT,CASSAIVNTEAFF
TRBV6-2/TRBV6-3,TRBJ2-3,once,TRBD1,17,TGTGCCAGCAGTTACGACGGGACAGTCTCTAGCACAGATACGCAGTATTTT,CASSYDGTVSSTDTQYF
TRBV29-1,TRBJ1-5,NA,NA,12,TGCAGCGTTGAAGATGGAGACCAGCCCCAGCATTTT,CSVEDGDQPQHF
TRBV5-4,TRBJ2-1,NA,TRBD2,18,TGTGCCAGCAGCTTGGCCGCCCGGGGAAGCGGGAGGGCCAGTGAGCAGTTCTTC,CASSLAARGSGRASEQFF
TRBV5-4,TRBJ1-1,NA,NA,13,TGTGCCAGCAGCTTGTCCCAGAACACTGAAGCTTTCTTT,CASSLSQNTEAFF
TRBV9,TRBJ1-3,NA,NA,17,TGTGCCAGCAGCGCCCATGACGCGGGGGAGTCGGGAAACACCATATATTTT,CASSAHDAGESGNTIYF
TRBV9,TRBJ2-7,NA,TRBD1,13,TGTGCCAGCAGCGGGACAGGGACGTACGAGCAGTACTTC,CASSGTGTYEQYF
TRBV6-5,TRBJ1-5,NA,NA,14,TGTGCCAGCAGAACCACAGGTCTGGGCCAGCCCCAGCATTTT,CASRTTGLGQPQHF
TRBV28,TRBJ1-1,NA,TRBD1,16,TGTGCCAGCAGTTTATCCGGTGACAGGGGGCTTTTTGAAGCTTTCTTT,CASSLSGDRGLFEAFF
TRBV6-5,TRBJ2-3,NA,TRBD2,16,TGTGCCAGCAGTTTACTAGCGGGGGACGGCACAGATACGCAGTATTTT,CASSLLAGDGTDTQYF
TRBV19,TRBJ1-1,NA,NA,19,TGTGCCAGTAGACCTCTAGGGGCCAGCTATCAAATGTTGAACACTGAAGCTTTCTTT,CASRPLGASYQMLNTEAFF
TRBV9,TRBJ2-7,once,TRBD2,15,TGTGCCAGCAGCAAAACGGGACTAGCGGGAGTTGAGCAGTACTTC,CASSKTGLAGVEQYF
TRBV19,TRBJ2-7,NA,NA,13,TGTGCCAGTAGTATAGATCGAGACTACGAGCAGTACTTC,CASSIDRDYEQYF
TRBV10-2,TRBJ2-1,NA,NA,14,TGCGCCAGCACCACGCAGGGCCCCTACAATGAGCAGTTCTTC,CASTTQGPYNEQFF
TRBV6-1,TRBJ2-1,NA,TRBD2,17,TGTGCCAGCAGTGCCAGCCTTAGCGGGTTATACTACAATGAGCAGTTCTTC,CASSASLSGLYYNEQFF
TRBV2,TRBJ2-5,NA,NA,12,TGTGCCAGCAGTCAGAGCGGAGAGACCCAGTACTTC,CASSQSGETQYF
TRBV2,TRBJ2-2,NA,NA,18,TGTGCCAGCAGTGAAGCGCCCAGATACCGCACGAACACCGGGGAGCTGTTTTTT,CASSEAPRYRTNTGELFF